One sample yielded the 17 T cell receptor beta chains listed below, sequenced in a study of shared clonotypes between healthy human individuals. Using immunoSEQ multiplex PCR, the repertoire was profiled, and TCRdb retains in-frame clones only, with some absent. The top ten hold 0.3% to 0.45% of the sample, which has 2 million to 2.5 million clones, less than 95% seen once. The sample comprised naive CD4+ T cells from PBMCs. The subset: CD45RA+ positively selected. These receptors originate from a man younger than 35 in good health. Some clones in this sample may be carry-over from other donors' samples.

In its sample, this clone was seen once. CDR3 in amino acids: CASSGIAGGNNEQFF. In nucleotides, the CDR3 is TGTGCCAGCAGTGGGATAGCGGGAGGGAACAATGAGCAGTTCTTC. The V call is TRBV6-1, the J call TRBJ2-1; 11 nucleotides align to TRBD2. Germline lookup yields CDR1 MNHNS and CDR2 SASEGT. Trimming at V came to 4 bases and at J to 5 bases, leaving 4 bases not matched to a gene. The CDR3 sequence is 15 residues long.

CDR3 in amino acids: CATVLAGVMYEQYF. CDR3 coding DNA: TGTGCAACGGTTCTAGCGGGAGTTATGTACGAGCAGTACTTC. The genes are TRBV30 and TRBJ2-7; TRBD2 aligns across 10 bases. Germline lookup yields CDR1 GTSNPN and CDR2 SVGIG (reference sequence). This CDR3 has 14 residues.

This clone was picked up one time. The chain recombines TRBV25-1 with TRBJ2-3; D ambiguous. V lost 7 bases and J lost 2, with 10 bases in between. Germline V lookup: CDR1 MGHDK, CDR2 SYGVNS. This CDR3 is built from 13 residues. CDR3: CASKDGNTDTQYF. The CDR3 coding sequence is TGTGCCAGCAAGGACGGAAACACAGATACGCAGTATTTT.

CDR3 residues: CASSPRTGGFNEQYF. The CDR3 coding sequence is TGTGCCAGCAGTCCAAGGACAGGGGGCTTCAACGAGCAGTACTTC. The V call is TRBV27, the J call TRBJ2-7; 11 bases line up with TRBD1. CDR3 size: 15 residues. V shed 5 bases, J shed 5 bases, and the junction held 8 bases outside the gene matches. The germline V gene has CDR1 MNHEY and CDR2 SMNVEV (reference sequence).

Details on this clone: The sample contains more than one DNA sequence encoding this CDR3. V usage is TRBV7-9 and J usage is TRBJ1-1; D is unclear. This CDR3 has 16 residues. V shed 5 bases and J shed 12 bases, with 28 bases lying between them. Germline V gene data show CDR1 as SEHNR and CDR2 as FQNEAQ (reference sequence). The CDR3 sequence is CASSRLFSTGAAETFF. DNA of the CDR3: TGTGCCAGCAGCCGGCTCTTCTCGACCGGCGCCGCCGAAACTTTCTTT.

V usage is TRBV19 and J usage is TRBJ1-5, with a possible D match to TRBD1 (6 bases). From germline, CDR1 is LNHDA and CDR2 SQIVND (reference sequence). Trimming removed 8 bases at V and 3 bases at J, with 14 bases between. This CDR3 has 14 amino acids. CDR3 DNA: TGTGCCAGTCTGGATGGACAGAACAATCAGCCCCAGCATTTT. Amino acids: CASLDGQNNQPQHF.

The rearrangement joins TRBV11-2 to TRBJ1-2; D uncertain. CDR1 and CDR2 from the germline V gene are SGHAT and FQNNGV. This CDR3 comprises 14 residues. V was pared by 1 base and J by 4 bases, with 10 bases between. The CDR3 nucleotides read TGTGCCAGCAGCTTAGTTCTCTTCGGCTATGGCTACACCTTC. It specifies CASSLVLFGYGYTF.

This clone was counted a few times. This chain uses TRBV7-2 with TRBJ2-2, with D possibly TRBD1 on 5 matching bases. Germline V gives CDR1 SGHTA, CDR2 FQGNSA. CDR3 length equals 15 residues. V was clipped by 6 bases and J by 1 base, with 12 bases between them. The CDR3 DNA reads TGTGCCAGCAGTCTAAGGGGAATGAACACCGGGGAGCTGTTTTTT. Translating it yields CASSLRGMNTGELFF.

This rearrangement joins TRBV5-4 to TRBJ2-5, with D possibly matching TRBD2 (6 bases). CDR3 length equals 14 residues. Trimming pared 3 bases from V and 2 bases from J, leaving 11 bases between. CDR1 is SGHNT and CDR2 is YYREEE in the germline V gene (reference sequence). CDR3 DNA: TGTGCCAGCAGCTCGTCTAGCGTGCAAGAGACCCAGTACTTC. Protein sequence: CASSSSSVQETQYF.

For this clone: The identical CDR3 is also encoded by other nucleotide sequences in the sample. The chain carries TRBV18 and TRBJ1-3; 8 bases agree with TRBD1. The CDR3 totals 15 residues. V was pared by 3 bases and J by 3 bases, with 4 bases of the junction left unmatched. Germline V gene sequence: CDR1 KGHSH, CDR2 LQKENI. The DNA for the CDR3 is TGTGCCAGCTCACCTGCCGGACAGGGTGGAAACACCATATATTTT. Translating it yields CASSPAGQGGNTIYF.

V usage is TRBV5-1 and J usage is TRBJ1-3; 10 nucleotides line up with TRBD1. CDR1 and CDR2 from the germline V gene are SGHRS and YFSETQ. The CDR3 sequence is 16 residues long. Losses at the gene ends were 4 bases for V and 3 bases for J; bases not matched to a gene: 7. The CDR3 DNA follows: TGCGCCAGCAGCAGAAAGACAGGGGGCGATGGAAACACCATATATTTT. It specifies CASSRKTGGDGNTIYF.

CDR3 sequence reads: CASRQAGAYEQYF. The DNA for the CDR3 is TGTGCCAGCAGACAAGCGGGAGCCTACGAGCAGTACTTC. The chain couples TRBV28 to TRBJ2-7; 8 bases are shared with TRBD2. In germline, CDR1 is MDHEN, CDR2 SYDVKM. This CDR3 is built from 13 residues. The V gene end was trimmed by 6 bases and the J gene end by 2 bases; junction bases not matched to a gene: 3.

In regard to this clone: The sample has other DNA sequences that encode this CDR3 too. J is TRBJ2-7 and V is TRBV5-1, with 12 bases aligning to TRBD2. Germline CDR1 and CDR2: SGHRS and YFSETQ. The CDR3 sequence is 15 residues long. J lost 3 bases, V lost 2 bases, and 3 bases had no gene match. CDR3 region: CASSLLAGGNYEQYF. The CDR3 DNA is TGCGCCAGCAGCTTACTAGCGGGAGGTAACTACGAGCAGTACTTC.

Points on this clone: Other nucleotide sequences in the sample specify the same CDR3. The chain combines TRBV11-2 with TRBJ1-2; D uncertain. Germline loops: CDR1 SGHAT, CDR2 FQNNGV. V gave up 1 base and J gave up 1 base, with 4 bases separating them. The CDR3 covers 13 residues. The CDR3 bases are TGTGCCAGCAGCTTAGGTCTTAACTATGGCTACACCTTC. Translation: CASSLGLNYGYTF.

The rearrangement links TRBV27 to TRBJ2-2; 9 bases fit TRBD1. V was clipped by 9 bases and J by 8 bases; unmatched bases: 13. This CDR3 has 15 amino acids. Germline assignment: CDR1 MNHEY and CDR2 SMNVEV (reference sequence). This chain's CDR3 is CASHTGTGPLGELFF. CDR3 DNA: TGTGCCAGTCATACCGGGACAGGGCCGTTGGGGGAGCTGTTTTTT.

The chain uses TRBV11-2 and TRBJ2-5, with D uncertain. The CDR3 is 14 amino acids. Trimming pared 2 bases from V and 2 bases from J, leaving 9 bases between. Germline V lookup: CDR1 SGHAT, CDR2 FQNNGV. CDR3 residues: CASSLQTRQETQYF. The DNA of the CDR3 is TGTGCCAGCAGCTTACAGACAAGGCAAGAGACCCAGTACTTC.

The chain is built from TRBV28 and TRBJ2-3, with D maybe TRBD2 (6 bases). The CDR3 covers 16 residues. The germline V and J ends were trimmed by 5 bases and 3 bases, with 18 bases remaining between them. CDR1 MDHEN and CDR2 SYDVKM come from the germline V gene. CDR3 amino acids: CASSARGGIRTDTQYF. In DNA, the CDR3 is TGTGCCAGCAGTGCCCGGGGCGGGATTCGGACAGATACGCAGTATTTT.